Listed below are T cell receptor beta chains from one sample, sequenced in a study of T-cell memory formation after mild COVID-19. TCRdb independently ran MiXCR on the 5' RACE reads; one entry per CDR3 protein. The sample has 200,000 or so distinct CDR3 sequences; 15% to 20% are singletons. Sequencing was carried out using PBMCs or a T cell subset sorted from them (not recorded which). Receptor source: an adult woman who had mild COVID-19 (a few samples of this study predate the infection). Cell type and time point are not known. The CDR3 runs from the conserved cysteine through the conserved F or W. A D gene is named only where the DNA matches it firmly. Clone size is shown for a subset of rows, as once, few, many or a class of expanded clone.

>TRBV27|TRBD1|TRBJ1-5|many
TGTGCCAGCAGGAGACAGGGTAGGGGTCAGCCCCAGCATTTT
CASRRQGRGQPQHF
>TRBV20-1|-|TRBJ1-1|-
TGCAGTGCTTCCCCAAGGACGAACACTGAAGCTTTCTTT
CSASPRTNTEAFF
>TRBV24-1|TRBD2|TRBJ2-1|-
TGTGCCACCAGTGATTCTCGGACTAGCGGCAATGAGCAGTTCTTC
CATSDSRTSGNEQFF
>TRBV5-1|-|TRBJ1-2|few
TGCGCCAGCAGGACGGGCTCCAACTATGGCTACACCTTC
CASRTGSNYGYTF
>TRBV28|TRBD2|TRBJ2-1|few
TGTGCCAGCAGGGGGACTAGCGTCGGCTCCTACAATGAGCAGTTCTTC
CASRGTSVGSYNEQFF
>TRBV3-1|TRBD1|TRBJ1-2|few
TGTGCCAGCAGCCAAGGGACGGGACAGGGAACTACGGATGGCTACACCTTC
CASSQGTGQGTTDGYTF
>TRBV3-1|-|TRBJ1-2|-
TGTGCCAGCAGCTACAGGGCCCGAGGGACGGATGGCTACACCTTC
CASSYRARGTDGYTF
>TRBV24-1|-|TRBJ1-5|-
TGTGCCACCAGTGATGGCAGGGGCGAGCCCCAGCATTTT
CATSDGRGEPQHF
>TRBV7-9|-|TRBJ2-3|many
TGTGCCAGCAGCTTAGACACCAGCACAGATACGCAGTATTTT
CASSLDTSTDTQYF
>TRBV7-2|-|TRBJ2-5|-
TGTGCCAGCAGCTCCCGCCAAGAGACCCAGTACTTC
CASSSRQETQYF
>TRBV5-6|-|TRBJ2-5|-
TGTGCCAGCAGTCCCCGGGGGCGTGAGACCCAGTACTTC
CASSPRGRETQYF
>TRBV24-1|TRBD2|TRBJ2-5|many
TGTGCCACCAGTGCTCTAGAGTCGGGAGGGCCGGGATCGGAGACCCAGTACTTC
CATSALESGGPGSETQYF
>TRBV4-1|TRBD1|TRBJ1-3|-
TGCGCCAGCAGCCGTCCGAGACAGGGTAGCTCTGGAAACACCATATATTTT
CASSRPRQGSSGNTIYF
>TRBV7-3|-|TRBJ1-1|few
TGTGCCAGCAGCTTAACTGGGCTGCGTTCCACTGAAGCTTTCTTT
CASSLTGLRSTEAFF
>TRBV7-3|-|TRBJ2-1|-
TGTGCCAGCAGCTTAACGCCCGTGCTCAAAGGCCACAATGAGCAGTTCTTC
CASSLTPVLKGHNEQFF
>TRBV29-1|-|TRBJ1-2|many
TGCAGCGTTGGGCCAAACTCCGGCTATGGCTACACCTTC
CSVGPNSGYGYTF
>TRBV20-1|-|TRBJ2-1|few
TGCAGTGCTAGCCCATACGGGACAAACCGCTACAATGAGCAGTTCTTC
CSASPYGTNRYNEQFF
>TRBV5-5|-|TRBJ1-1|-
TGTGCCAGCAGCTCCGCCTGGGTACGAGCCCCACTGAACACTGAAGCTTTCTTT
CASSSAWVRAPLNTEAFF
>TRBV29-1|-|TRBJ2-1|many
TGCAGCGTAAACACAGCTTTCAATGAGCAGTTCTTC
CSVNTAFNEQFF
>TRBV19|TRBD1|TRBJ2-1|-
TGTGCCAGTAAATCTTCAGGGACTGGACAGGGCGGTGAGCAGTTCTTC
CASKSSGTGQGGEQFF
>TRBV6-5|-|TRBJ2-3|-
TGTGCCAGTAAACAGAGGATGAGGACAGATACGCAGTATTTT
CASKQRMRTDTQYF
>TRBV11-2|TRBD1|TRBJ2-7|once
TGTGCCAGCAGCCATCGACAGGGGCTATACTTC
CASSHRQGLYF